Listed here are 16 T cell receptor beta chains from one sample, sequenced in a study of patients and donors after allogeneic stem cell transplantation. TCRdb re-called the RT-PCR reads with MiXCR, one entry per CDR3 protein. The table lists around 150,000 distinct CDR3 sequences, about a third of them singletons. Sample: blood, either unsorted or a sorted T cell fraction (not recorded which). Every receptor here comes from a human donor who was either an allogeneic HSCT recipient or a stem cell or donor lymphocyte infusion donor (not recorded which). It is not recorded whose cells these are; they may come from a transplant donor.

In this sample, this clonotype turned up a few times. Here the CDR3 reads CASSSGTTPSTDTQYF. CDR3 in DNA: TGCGCCAGCAGCTCCGGGACTACCCCTAGCACAGATACGCAGTATTTT. The V call is TRBV5-1, the J call TRBJ2-3, with 7 bases matching TRBD2. CDR1 is SGHRS and CDR2 is YFSETQ in the germline V gene. This CDR3 contains 16 residues. With 3 bases clipped from V and 0 bases from J, the junction kept 7 bases outside the gene matches.

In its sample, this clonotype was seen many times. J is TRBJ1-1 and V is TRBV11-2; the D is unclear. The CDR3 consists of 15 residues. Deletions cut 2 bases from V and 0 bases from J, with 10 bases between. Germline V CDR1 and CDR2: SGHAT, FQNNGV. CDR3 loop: CASSLPFGMNTEAFF. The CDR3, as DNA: TGTGCCAGCAGCTTACCATTTGGAATGAACACTGAAGCTTTCTTT. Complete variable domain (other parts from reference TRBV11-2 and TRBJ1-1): EAGVAQSPRYKIIEKRQSVAFWCNPISGHATLYWYQQILGQGPKLLIQFQNNGVVDDSQLPKDRFSAERLKGVDSTLKIQPAKLEDSAVYLCASSLPFGMNTEAFFGQGTRLTVV.

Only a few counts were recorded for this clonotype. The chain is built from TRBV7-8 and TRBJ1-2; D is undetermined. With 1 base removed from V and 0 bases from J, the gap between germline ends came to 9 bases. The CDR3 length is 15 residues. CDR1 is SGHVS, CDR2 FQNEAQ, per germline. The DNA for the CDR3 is TGTGCCAGCAGCTTAGGTGACCTGCCTAACTATGGCTACACCTTC. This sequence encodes CASSLGDLPNYGYTF.

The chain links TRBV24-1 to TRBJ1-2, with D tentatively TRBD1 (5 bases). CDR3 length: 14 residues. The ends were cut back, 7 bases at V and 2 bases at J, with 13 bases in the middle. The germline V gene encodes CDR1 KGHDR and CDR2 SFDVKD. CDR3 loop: CATRGGGTNYGYTF. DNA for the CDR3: TGTGCCACCAGGGGCGGCGGGACGAACTATGGCTACACCTTC.

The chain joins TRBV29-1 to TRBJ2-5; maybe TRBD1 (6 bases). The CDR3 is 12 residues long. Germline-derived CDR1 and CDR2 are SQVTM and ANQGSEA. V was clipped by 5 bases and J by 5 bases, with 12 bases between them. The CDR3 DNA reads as TGCAGCGTTCTAGGGGGTACGGAGACCCAGTACTTC. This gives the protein CSVLGGTETQYF.

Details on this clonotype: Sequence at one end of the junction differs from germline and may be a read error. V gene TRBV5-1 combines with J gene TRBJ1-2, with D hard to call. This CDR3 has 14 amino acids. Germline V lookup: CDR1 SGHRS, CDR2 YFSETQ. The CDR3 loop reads CTSSLGRGNYGYTF. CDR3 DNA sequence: TGCACCAGCAGCTTGGGCAGAGGGAACTATGGCTACACCTTC.

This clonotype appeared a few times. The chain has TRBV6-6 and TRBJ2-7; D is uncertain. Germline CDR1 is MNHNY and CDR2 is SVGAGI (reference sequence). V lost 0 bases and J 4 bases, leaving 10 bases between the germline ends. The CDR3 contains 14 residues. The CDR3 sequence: CASSYSKGSYEQYF. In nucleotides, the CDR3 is TGTGCCAGCAGTTACTCGAAAGGCAGTTACGAGCAGTACTTC.

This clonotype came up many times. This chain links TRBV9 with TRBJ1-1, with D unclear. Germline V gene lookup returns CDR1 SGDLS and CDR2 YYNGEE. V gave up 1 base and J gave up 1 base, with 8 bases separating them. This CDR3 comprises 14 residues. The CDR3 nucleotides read TGTGCCAGCAGCGTATCCAGTACGAACACTGAAGCTTTCTTT. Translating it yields CASSVSSTNTEAFF.

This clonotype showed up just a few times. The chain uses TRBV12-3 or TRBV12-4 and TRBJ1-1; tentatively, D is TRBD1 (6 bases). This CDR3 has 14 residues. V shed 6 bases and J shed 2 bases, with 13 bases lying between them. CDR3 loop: CASSLRQVNTEAFF. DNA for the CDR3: TGTGCCAGCAGCCTGAGACAGGTAAACACTGAAGCTTTCTTT.

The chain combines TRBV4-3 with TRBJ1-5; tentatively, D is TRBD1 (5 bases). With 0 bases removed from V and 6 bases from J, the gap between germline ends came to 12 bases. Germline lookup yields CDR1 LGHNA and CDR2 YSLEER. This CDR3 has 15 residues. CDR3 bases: TGCGCCAGCAGCCAAGATCGCGGGGGGAGTCAGCCCCAGCATTTT. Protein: CASSQDRGGSQPQHF.

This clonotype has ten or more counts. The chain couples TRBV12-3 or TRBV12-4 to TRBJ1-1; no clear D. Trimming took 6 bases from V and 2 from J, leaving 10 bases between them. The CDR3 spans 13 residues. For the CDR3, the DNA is TGTGCCAGCAGCTCGGGAGTAAACACTGAAGCTTTCTTT. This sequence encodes CASSSGVNTEAFF.

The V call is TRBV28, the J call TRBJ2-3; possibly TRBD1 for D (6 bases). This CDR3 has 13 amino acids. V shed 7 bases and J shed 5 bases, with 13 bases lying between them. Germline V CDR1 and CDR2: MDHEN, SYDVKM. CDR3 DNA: TGTGCCAGCATAGAACAGGGTAAAGATACGCAGTATTTT. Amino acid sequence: CASIEQGKDTQYF.

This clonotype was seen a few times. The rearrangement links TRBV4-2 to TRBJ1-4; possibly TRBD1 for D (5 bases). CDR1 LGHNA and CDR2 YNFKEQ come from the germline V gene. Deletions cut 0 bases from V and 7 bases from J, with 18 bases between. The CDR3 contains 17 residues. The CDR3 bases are TGTGCCAGCAGCCAAGATCAGGTGGGGCAGGGAGGTGAAAAACTGTTTTTT. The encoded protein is CASSQDQVGQGGEKLFF.

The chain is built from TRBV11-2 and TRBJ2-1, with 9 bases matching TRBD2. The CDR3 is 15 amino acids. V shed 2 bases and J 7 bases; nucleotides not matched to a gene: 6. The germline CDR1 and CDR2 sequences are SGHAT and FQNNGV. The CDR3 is CASSLLAGGPNEQFF. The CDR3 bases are TGTGCCAGCAGCTTACTGGCGGGGGGGCCGAATGAGCAGTTCTTC.

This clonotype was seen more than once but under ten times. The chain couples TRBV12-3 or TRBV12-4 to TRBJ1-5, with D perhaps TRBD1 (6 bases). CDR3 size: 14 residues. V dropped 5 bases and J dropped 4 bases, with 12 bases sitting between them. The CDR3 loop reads CASSPGGANQPQHF. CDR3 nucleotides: TGTGCCAGCAGTCCCGGGGGCGCGAATCAGCCCCAGCATTTT.

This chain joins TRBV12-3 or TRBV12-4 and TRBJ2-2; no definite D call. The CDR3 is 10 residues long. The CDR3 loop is CTTKIGELFF. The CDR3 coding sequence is TGTACCACCAAGATCGGGGAGCTGTTTTTT.